This TCR beta chain was documented in a study of response to subunit inactivated influenza vaccine. Study-level points and caveats: After each seasonal influenza vaccination, few new T cells are recruited, the authors suggested.

V trimming: 5 bases; J trimming: 4 bases; junction bases outside the gene matches: 9. The CDR3 covers 16 residues. Germline loops: CDR1 SGHKS, CDR2 YYEKEE (reference sequence). Turning to this clonotype: Its antigen remains unknown.

TCRdb analysed the RT-PCR reads with MiXCR anew, one entry per CDR3 protein. The data show about 480,000 distinct CDR3 sequences, approximately 11% seen once. The sample was PBMCs from blood, taken about 40 days after vaccination. The sequence was obtained from a man aged 50 or older who received an inactivated influenza vaccine. J is TRBJ2-5 and V is TRBV5-5; 12 bases map to TRBD1. This CDR3 is CASRPTWDRGLETQYF. The CDR3 DNA sequence: TGTGCCAGCAGGCCGACGTGGGACAGGGGGCTAGAGACCCAGTACTTC. The whole variable domain, remainder taken from reference TRBV5-5 and TRBJ2-5, is DAGVTQSPTHLIKTRGQQVTLRCSPISGHKSVSWYQQVLGQGPQFIFQYYEKEERGRGNFPDRFSARQFPNYSSELNVNALLLGDSALYLCASRPTWDRGLETQYFGPGTRLLVL.